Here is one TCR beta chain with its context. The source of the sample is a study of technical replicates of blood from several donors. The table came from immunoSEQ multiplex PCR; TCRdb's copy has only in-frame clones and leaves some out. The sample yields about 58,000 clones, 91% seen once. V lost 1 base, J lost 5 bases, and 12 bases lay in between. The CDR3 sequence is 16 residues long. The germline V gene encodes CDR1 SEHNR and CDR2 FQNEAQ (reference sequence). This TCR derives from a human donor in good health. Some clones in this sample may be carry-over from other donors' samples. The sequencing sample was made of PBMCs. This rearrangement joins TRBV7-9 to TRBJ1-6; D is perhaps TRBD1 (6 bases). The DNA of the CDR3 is TGTGCCAGCAGCTTAGATTCCGGGACAAATAATTCACCCCTCCACTTT. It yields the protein CASSLDSGTNNSPLHF.